One T cell receptor beta chain is described in this entry. What it binds is unknown. This specimen belongs to a study of cytomegalovirus exposure and HLA in healthy donors. Study at large: Drawn from HLA-typed donors, 65 million to 100 million unique TCRs were held in an early data release. Overall study results and limits: Rates of TCR association differed by HLA locus in a later analysis, with DRB1 highest and HLA-C lowest. Being productive about 87% or about 30% of the time was typical of most TCR beta V segments in an earlier analysis. Serostatus for CMV was the only available immune exposure information.

The PCR had 60 Vbeta and 13 Jbeta primers. Clones were sequenced by immunoSEQ multiplex PCR, and TCRdb holds only the in-frame ones, with some missing. The sample has roughly 41,000 clones; the top ten hold 0.9% to 1.2%. The source is a woman aged 40 to 50 in good health and CMV-seronegative. Sequencing was carried out using PBMCs.

CDR3 amino acids: CASSLTGAEQYF. In DNA, the CDR3 is TGTGCCAGCAGCCTCACAGGAGCCGAGCAGTACTTC. This rearrangement joins TRBV11-2 to TRBJ2-7; maybe TRBD1 (5 bases). Germline V CDR1 and CDR2: SGHAT, FQNNGV. Trimming shortened V by 5 bases and J by 6 bases, and 11 bases separated the two germline ends. This CDR3 spans 12 amino acids.